Below are 17 T cell receptor beta chains sequenced from a single sample in a study of T cell changes during pregnancy in multiple sclerosis. Profiling relied on immunoSEQ multiplex PCR, and the TCRdb table lists in-frame clones only, not all of them. The sample has around 30,000 clones, around 91% seen once. The sample consisted of CD4+ T cells from peripheral blood mononuclear cells, taken in the third trimester of pregnancy. The receptors shown here come from a female donor in good health, enrolled as a control in a pregnancy study.

The chain has TRBV2 and TRBJ2-7, with 9 bases lining up with TRBD2. The CDR3 runs 14 residues. CDR1 is SNHLY and CDR2 is FYNNEI in the germline V gene. V gave up 3 bases and J gave up 6 bases; unmatched junction bases: 6. The CDR3 DNA follows: TGTGCCAGCAGTGATGGGGGGACTAGCTTCGAGCAGTACTTC. Translation gives CASSDGGTSFEQYF.

The gene calls are TRBV5-1 and TRBJ2-2; 16 nucleotides align to TRBD2. The CDR3 is 16 amino acids. V shed 7 bases and J 6 bases; nucleotides not matched to a gene: 6. Germline V gene data show CDR1 as SGHRS and CDR2 as YFSETQ. The CDR3 protein is CASGGTSGRGAGELFF. The CDR3 bases are TGCGCCAGCGGAGGGACTAGCGGGAGGGGCGCCGGGGAGCTGTTTTTT. Complete variable domain (other parts from reference TRBV5-1 and TRBJ2-2): KAGVTQTPRYLIKTRGQQVTLSCSPISGHRSVSWYQQTPGQGLQFLFEYFSETQRNKGNFPGRFSGRQFSNSRSEMNVSTLELGDSALYLCASGGTSGRGAGELFFGEGSRLTVL.

The V call is TRBV7-2, the J call TRBJ2-3; 9 bases line up with TRBD2. V was pared by 7 bases and J by 3 bases, with 8 bases of the junction left unmatched. Germline V lookup: CDR1 SGHTA, CDR2 FQGNSA. This CDR3 is 15 amino acids long. The CDR3 spells CASTLTGLATDTQYF. The CDR3 coding sequence is TGTGCCAGCACCCTTACGGGACTAGCAACAGATACGCAGTATTTT.

J is TRBJ1-2 and V is TRBV12-5; D is ambiguous. Germline lookup yields CDR1 LGHNT and CDR2 FRNRAP. The CDR3 is 9 amino acids. V was clipped by 4 bases and J by 9 bases, with 3 bases between them. The CDR3 DNA is TGTGCTAGTGGTTCAAGCTACACCTTC. Its translation: CASGSSYTF.

The rearrangement uses TRBV7-2 and TRBJ1-3; 12 positions match TRBD1. CDR3 length: 18 residues. Germline CDR1 reads SGHTA; CDR2 reads FQGNSA. Trimming cost V 2 bases and J 0 bases; bases outside gene matches: 5. The CDR3 DNA follows: TGTGCCAGCAGCTTACTAGGGACAGGGGGCCACTCTGGAAACACCATATATTTT. Protein product: CASSLLGTGGHSGNTIYF.

The chain couples TRBV30 to TRBJ1-5; 7 nucleotides agree with TRBD1. The CDR3 is 14 residues long. J was trimmed by 4 bases and V by 4 bases; bases with no gene match: 7. CDR1 and CDR2 from the germline V gene are GTSNPN and SVGIG (reference sequence). CDR3 coding DNA: TGTGCCTGGACCTCGGGACAGCTTAATCAGCCCCAGCATTTT. Translating it yields CAWTSGQLNQPQHF.

The rearrangement uses TRBV27 and TRBJ1-4, with TRBD1 identical over 8 bases. The CDR3 is made up of 15 amino acids. The V and J ends lost 6 bases and 5 bases, in that order; junction bases with no gene match: 8. Germline CDR1 MNHEY, CDR2 SMNVEV (reference sequence). As DNA, the CDR3 is TGTGCCAGCAGCCCGGACAGGGTCGGCAATGAAAAACTGTTTTTT. Translation gives CASSPDRVGNEKLFF.

The chain links TRBV4-3 to TRBJ1-2; no firm D call. The V end was cut by 0 bases, the J end by 7 bases, with 12 bases between. Germline V lookup: CDR1 LGHNA, CDR2 YSLEER. The CDR3 spans 14 residues. The CDR3 DNA sequence: TGCGCCAGCAGCCAAGATCCGGGGATCGGTGGCTACACCTTC. It encodes CASSQDPGIGGYTF.

This clone has just one count. The V and J genes are TRBV12-5 and TRBJ1-4; 9 positions match TRBD1. V was clipped by 5 bases and J by 6 bases; unmatched bases: 4. The germline V gene encodes CDR1 LGHNT and CDR2 FRNRAP. This CDR3 contains 14 residues. CDR3 nucleotides: TGTGCTAGTGGTCTCGGACAGGGGTATGAAAAACTGTTTTTT. Its protein is CASGLGQGYEKLFF.

The rearrangement links TRBV6-5 to TRBJ1-3, with D unresolved. The germline V and J ends were trimmed by 1 base and 4 bases, with 11 bases remaining between them. The germline V gene has CDR1 MNHEY and CDR2 SVGAGI. The CDR3 consists of 15 residues. The CDR3 loop is CASSYFTGKGNTIYF. In DNA form, the CDR3 reads TGTGCCAGCAGTTACTTTACGGGGAAAGGAAACACCATATATTTT.

The V call is TRBV14, the J call TRBJ2-7; 8 bases fit TRBD1. Germline V lookup: CDR1 SGHDN, CDR2 FVKESK. Losses at the gene ends were 4 bases for V and 5 bases for J; bases not matched to a gene: 7. This CDR3 contains 14 residues. CDR3 sequence reads: CASSRLGQGHEQYF. The CDR3 DNA follows: TGTGCCAGCAGCCGTCTTGGACAGGGCCACGAGCAGTACTTC.

This clone was picked up one time. V usage is TRBV7-2 and J usage is TRBJ2-1, with TRBD1 as a possible D gene (5 bases). The V end was cut by 1 base, the J end by 6 bases, with 13 bases between. This CDR3 contains 15 residues. Per the germline V gene, CDR1 is SGHTA and CDR2 is FQGNSA. The CDR3 loop reads CASSLGPTGINEQFF. The CDR3 coding sequence is TGTGCCAGCAGCTTAGGTCCCACAGGAATCAATGAGCAGTTCTTC.

This clone was counted a few times. Other nucleotide sequences in the sample specify the same CDR3. This chain connects TRBV4-1 to TRBJ1-3; D perhaps matches TRBD1 (5 bases). Per germline, CDR1 MGHRA and CDR2 YSYEKL. The CDR3 runs to 15 residues. V lost 1 base and J 0 bases, leaving 7 bases between the germline ends. The CDR3 spells CASSQGQLSGNTIYF. DNA of the CDR3: TGCGCCAGCAGCCAAGGACAGCTCTCTGGAAACACCATATATTTT.

This rearrangement joins TRBV5-4 to TRBJ2-3, with D possibly matching TRBD1 (7 bases). The CDR3 length is 14 residues. Germline V gene lookup returns CDR1 SGHNT and CDR2 YYREEE (reference sequence). Trimming took 4 bases from V and 3 from J, leaving 12 bases between them. For the CDR3, the DNA is TGTGCCAGCAGCCTGGAGGGACAGACAGATACGCAGTATTTT. Residues: CASSLEGQTDTQYF.

The rearrangement links TRBV5-4 to TRBJ2-2, with D possibly TRBD1 on 6 matching bases. Trimming stripped 4 bases from V and 0 bases from J, with 10 bases between. The CDR3 is made up of 15 amino acids. Germline V gives CDR1 SGHNT, CDR2 YYREEE (reference sequence). CDR3 sequence (DNA): TGTGCCAGCAGCCTTCGGGACACGAACACCGGGGAGCTGTTTTTT. Amino acids: CASSLRDTNTGELFF.

This sequence joins TRBV5-1 and TRBJ1-5; TRBD1 matches 7 bases. The J segment lost 1 base and the V segment lost 4 bases, leaving 2 bases of the junction unmatched. The CDR3 runs 14 residues. Germline loops: CDR1 SGHRS, CDR2 YFSETQ. The CDR3 loop is CASSPGGSNQPQHF. In nucleotides, the CDR3 is TGCGCCAGCAGCCCAGGGGGGAGCAATCAGCCCCAGCATTTT. Filled out from reference TRBV5-1 and TRBJ1-5, the complete variable domain reads KAGVTQTPRYLIKTRGQQVTLSCSPISGHRSVSWYQQTPGQGLQFLFEYFSETQRNKGNFPGRFSGRQFSNSRSEMNVSTLELGDSALYLCASSPGGSNQPQHFGDGTRLSIL.

V gene TRBV29-1 combines with J gene TRBJ1-5, with D possibly matching TRBD1 (5 bases). Germline V gene sequence: CDR1 SQVTM, CDR2 ANQGSEA. The V gene lost 3 bases and the J gene lost 2 bases, with 11 bases spanning the gap. The CDR3 consists of 14 residues. CDR3 in amino acids: CSVDQGSGNQPQHF. The CDR3 DNA reads TGCAGCGTTGACCAGGGTTCGGGCAATCAGCCCCAGCATTTT.